What follows is one TCR beta chain and its context. Its target is not known. V was pared by 5 bases and J by 4 bases, with 15 bases of the junction left unmatched. The V gene's germline CDR1 is GTSNPN and CDR2 SVGIG (reference sequence). CDR3 length: 16 residues. This sample stems from a study of OX40 agonist ivuxolimab in advanced cancers. Overall study context: Patients treated during dose escalation were battling hepatocellular carcinoma, melanoma, renal cell or head and neck cancer. Partial responses occurred in Three dose-escalation patients, one with hepatocellular carcinoma and two with cutaneous melanoma. Study conclusions and caveats: Researchers did not establish what antigens the expanded peripheral T cells target.

Profiling relied on immunoSEQ multiplex PCR, and the TCRdb table lists in-frame clones only, not all of them. The profile shows about 100,000 clones, about 89% of them singletons. The sample was CD4+ or CD8+ T cells sorted from blood, taken in a trial of the OX40 agonist ivuxolimab. This chain connects TRBV30 to TRBJ2-3; 7 nucleotides match TRBD2. This TCR was sampled from an adult with an advanced solid tumor such as melanoma, head and neck, liver or kidney cancer. This CDR3 reads CAWAPYGAREADTQYF. The CDR3 nucleotides are TGTGCCTGGGCCCCCTACGGGGCCCGGGAGGCAGATACGCAGTATTTT.